A single sample gave rise to the 29 T cell receptor beta chains below, sequenced in a study of prognosis after radiotherapy for stage I lung cancer. Genomic DNA provided the template from which TCR beta CDR3 was amplified by two-round multiplex PCR. Primers targeting each individual TRBV and TRBJ gene were applied in first-round PCR. TCRdb independently ran MiXCR on the multiplex PCR reads; one entry per CDR3 protein. This repertoire shows some 56,000 distinct CDR3 sequences, approximately 26% found once; its top ten account for around 6.9%. Sequencing used PBMCs, obtained before or after stereotactic body radiation therapy (not recorded which). The receptors were gathered from a donor over 45 with non-small cell lung cancer.

The sample holds many counts of this clonotype. The chain joins TRBV7-9 to TRBJ2-7; D is unclear. Trimming left V 5 bases short and J 1 base short, with 15 bases between. The length of the CDR3 is 15 residues. CDR1 and CDR2 (germline): SEHNR, FQNEAQ (reference sequence). The CDR3 here is CASSPAAVGSYEQYF. The CDR3 region has the DNA TGTGCCAGCAGCCCCGCCGCGGTCGGGTCCTACGAGCAGTACTTC.

As to this clonotype: A single base separates this from a much larger clone, so it may be a read error. Because it lacks the conserved phenylalanine or tryptophan at the end, this CDR3 is likely a read error. The rearrangement uses TRBV6-1 and TRBJ2-4, with D perhaps matching TRBD2 (6 bases). The CDR3 length is 15 residues. Trimming removed 6 bases from V and 0 bases from J, with 12 bases in between. Per germline, CDR1 MNHNS and CDR2 SASEGT. CDR3 in amino acids: CASSSGLLAKNIQYL. DNA of the CDR3: TGTGCCAGCAGCTCGGGACTGCTAGCCAAAAACATTCAGTACTTA.

This clonotype was found many times. The chain uses TRBV20-1 and TRBJ1-5, with TRBD1 identical over 7 bases. The CDR3 length is 15 residues. Losses at the gene ends were 6 bases for V and 0 bases for J; bases not matched to a gene: 8. Per the germline V gene, CDR1 is DFQATT and CDR2 is SNEGSKA (reference sequence). In nucleotides, the CDR3 is TGCAGTGCAAAAGGGACAGACAATAGCAATCAGCCCCAGCATTTT. Protein sequence: CSAKGTDNSNQPQHF.

This clonotype was observed many times. The chain uses TRBV4-1 and TRBJ1-5, with D maybe TRBD1 (5 bases). CDR1 and CDR2 from the germline V gene are MGHRA and YSYEKL. This CDR3 is 13 amino acids long. V lost 3 bases, J lost 7 bases, and 10 bases lay in between. CDR3 loop: CASSQQEGQPQHF. The CDR3 DNA sequence: TGCGCCAGCAGCCAGCAGGAGGGGCAGCCCCAGCATTTT.

This clonotype was recorded many times. The chain uses TRBV4-1 and TRBJ2-3; possible D gene TRBD1, 6 bases. The CDR3 length is 12 residues. Deletions cut 2 bases from V and 6 bases from J, with 6 bases between. CDR1 is MGHRA and CDR2 is YSYEKL in the germline V gene. The CDR3 DNA is TGCGCCAGCAGCCAAAGGGGGGATACGCAGTATTTT. It specifies CASSQRGDTQYF.

This clonotype was picked up many times. J is TRBJ2-5 and V is TRBV15; D gene unclear. The germline V and J ends were trimmed by 3 bases and 5 bases, with 7 bases remaining between them. This CDR3 is 12 amino acids long. Germline V gene data show CDR1 as LNHNV and CDR2 as YYDKDF (reference sequence). CDR3: CATSRDRETQYF. The CDR3 DNA is TGTGCCACCAGCAGGGATAGGGAGACCCAGTACTTC.

On this clonotype: Without the conserved terminal phenylalanine or tryptophan, this CDR3 likely stems from a read error. The limits of the CDR3 on the DNA are not certain, so only TCRdb's listed CDR3 is given. The chain joins TRBV6-2 or TRBV6-3 to TRBJ1-1. The germline CDR1 and CDR2 sequences are MNHEY and SVGEGT. Inclusive of both ends, the CDR3 amounts to 11 amino acids. The chain's CDR3 is CASSGRDLTFI.

This clonotype was detected ten times or more. This rearrangement joins TRBV5-6 to TRBJ2-1; D possibly corresponds to TRBD1 (6 bases). Trimming pared 5 bases from V and 5 bases from J, leaving 23 bases between. The CDR3 totals 17 residues. Germline values: CDR1 SGHDT, CDR2 YYEEEE. Here the CDR3 DNA reads TGTGCCAGCAGAACCTCAGGGGTGGTGGCAGCGCACAATGAGCAGTTCTTC. It specifies CASRTSGVVAAHNEQFF.

This clonotype was seen many times. The V gene is TRBV5-6, the J gene TRBJ1-6; TRBD1 matches at 8 bases. The CDR3 is 14 amino acids. CDR1 and CDR2 from the germline V gene are SGHDT and YYEEEE. The V and J ends lost 2 bases and 8 bases, in that order; junction bases with no gene match: 3. The CDR3 DNA follows: TGTGCCAGCAGCTTACAGGGGGGGTATTCACCCCTCCACTTT. Translated, it gives CASSLQGGYSPLHF.

This clonotype was seen repeatedly, ten times or more. V gene TRBV7-2 combines with J gene TRBJ2-7; D remains unclear. CDR1 is SGHTA, CDR2 FQGNSA, per germline. This CDR3 region has 14 residues. The ends were cut back, 1 base at V and 2 bases at J, with 9 bases in the middle. CDR3 bases: TGTGCCAGCAGCTTAGTTAGGCCGCCCTACGAGCAGTACTTC. Its protein is CASSLVRPPYEQYF.

This clonotype was counted ten times or more. This chain uses TRBV5-1 with TRBJ2-2; 9 bases are shared with TRBD2. The junction had 0 bases not matched to a gene; V was cut back by 0 bases and J by 0 bases. The germline V gene encodes CDR1 SGHRS and CDR2 YFSETQ. This CDR3 spans 16 amino acids. The CDR3 is CASSLASGANTGELFF. CDR3 nucleotides: TGCGCCAGCAGCTTGGCTAGCGGGGCGAACACCGGGGAGCTGTTTTTT. Combining the CDR3 with reference TRBV5-1 and TRBJ2-2 gives the whole variable domain KAGVTQTPRYLIKTRGQQVTLSCSPISGHRSVSWYQQTPGQGLQFLFEYFSETQRNKGNFPGRFSGRQFSNSRSEMNVSTLELGDSALYLCASSLASGANTGELFFGEGSRLTVL.

This clonotype was seen ten or more times. The chain links TRBV4-3 to TRBJ2-1, with D perhaps matching TRBD2 (5 bases). The germline V gene encodes CDR1 LGHNA and CDR2 YSLEER. The germline V and J ends were trimmed by 0 bases and 0 bases, with 18 bases remaining between them. The CDR3 has 19 residues. The CDR3 spells CASSQEGVLSGYSYNEQFF. Here the CDR3 DNA reads TGCGCCAGCAGCCAAGAGGGAGTTCTAAGCGGATACTCCTACAATGAGCAGTTCTTC.

The chain combines TRBV12-3 or TRBV12-4 with TRBJ2-3; D gene unclear. There are 15 residues in the CDR3. Trimming took off 6 bases at V and 1 base at J, with 14 bases between the two ends. The chain's CDR3 is CASRPNVVRTDTQYF. CDR3 sequence (DNA): TGTGCCAGCAGGCCCAATGTCGTCCGCACAGATACGCAGTATTTT.

Turning to this clonotype: This could be a read error, since a much larger clone is one nucleotide away. Given the absence of the conserved phenylalanine or tryptophan at the CDR3 end, a read error is likely. The chain is built from TRBV4-2 and TRBJ2-5, with 12 nucleotides matching TRBD2. The CDR3 totals 16 residues. The germline gives CDR1 LGHNA, CDR2 YNFKEQ. J lost 7 bases, V lost 3 bases, and 9 bases had no gene match. The CDR3 protein is CASSQDTSGGFVTQYL. Here the CDR3 DNA reads TGTGCCAGCAGCCAGGACACTAGCGGGGGGTTTGTGACCCAGTACTTA.

This clonotype was seen at least ten times. The chain combines TRBV11-2 with TRBJ2-7; 9 bases are a match to TRBD1. V lost 2 bases, J lost 5 bases, and 7 bases stayed unmatched. Germline CDR1 is SGHAT and CDR2 is FQNNGV. CDR3 length: 15 amino acids. Here the CDR3 reads CASSLLADRGDEQYF. For the CDR3, the DNA is TGTGCCAGCAGCTTATTGGCGGACAGGGGCGACGAGCAGTACTTC.

This clonotype was picked up many times. This chain uses TRBV6-2 or TRBV6-3 with TRBJ2-5; 7 nucleotides align to TRBD1. Per the germline V gene, CDR1 is MNHEY and CDR2 is SVGEGT. Trimming removed 6 bases from V and 4 bases from J; junction bases left unmatched: 8. This CDR3 contains 14 residues. The CDR3 nucleotides are TGTGCCAGCAGCAAAGAGACAGGGCGAGAGACCCAGTACTTC. Its translation is CASSKETGRETQYF.

J is TRBJ1-2 and V is TRBV28, with TRBD1 identical over 7 bases. The CDR3 is 18 residues long. Germline V lookup: CDR1 MDHEN, CDR2 SYDVKM. V lost 3 bases to trimming and J lost 0 bases; unmatched junction nucleotides: 13. The CDR3 region is CASSFASDRDVSNYGYTF. The CDR3 nucleotides read TGTGCCAGCAGTTTCGCCTCCGACAGGGATGTATCTAACTATGGCTACACCTTC.

In the case of this clonotype: A far larger clone is only one base removed, so a read error is likely. The CDR3 DNA is TGTGCCAGCAGCCACGGACAGGGAGGGGTCTACACCTTC. Amino acids: CASSHGQGGVYTF. V and J are TRBV6-5 and TRBJ1-2; 8 bases map to TRBD1. CDR1 is MNHEY, CDR2 SVGAGI, per germline. Trimming took 6 bases from V and 10 from J; bases not matched to a gene: 10. This CDR3 region has 13 residues.

The chain carries TRBV5-4 and TRBJ2-2; 12 nucleotides agree with TRBD1. The CDR3 extends over 16 amino acids. Trimming at V came to 5 bases and at J to 7 bases, leaving 9 bases not matched to a gene. Germline V CDR1 and CDR2: SGHNT, YYREEE (reference sequence). CDR3 loop: CASSYPGQGAGGELFF. CDR3 nucleotides: TGTGCCAGCAGTTATCCGGGACAGGGGGCCGGCGGGGAGCTGTTTTTT.

This clonotype showed up many times. The chain links TRBV4-1 to TRBJ1-2; tentative D call: TRBD1 (6 bases). This CDR3 contains 14 residues. V was shortened by 3 bases and J by 3 bases, with 11 bases between the two germline ends. Germline V gives CDR1 MGHRA, CDR2 YSYEKL. CDR3: CASSHVRGDYGYTF. In DNA, the CDR3 is TGCGCCAGCAGCCACGTAAGGGGGGACTATGGCTACACCTTC.

This clonotype was picked up many times. The chain links TRBV7-2 to TRBJ1-5, with D hard to call. This CDR3 is built from 15 residues. From germline, CDR1 is SGHTA and CDR2 FQGNSA. V gave up 1 base and J gave up 4 bases, with 11 bases separating them. CDR3 sequence reads: CASSLGAAGNQPQHF. The CDR3 DNA is TGTGCCAGCAGCTTAGGGGCGGCGGGAAATCAGCCCCAGCATTTT. Supplemented by reference TRBV7-2 and TRBJ1-5, the full variable domain reads GAGVSQSPSNKVTEKGKDVELRCDPISGHTALYWYRQSLGQGLEFLIYFQGNSAPDKSGLPSDRFSAERTGGSVSTLTIQRTQQEDSAVYLCASSLGAAGNQPQHFGDGTRLSIL.

Concerning this clonotype itself: Only one base separates this from a far larger clonotype, so it likely reflects a read error. The chain recombines TRBV7-9 with TRBJ2-7; D ambiguous. Between the trimmed V and J ends, which lost 1 base and 3 bases, there was a span of 13 bases. From germline, CDR1 is SEHNR and CDR2 FQNEAQ (reference sequence). There are 15 residues in the CDR3. The DNA for the CDR3 is TGTGCCAGCAGCTTAGTATCTAGATCGGTCTACGAGCAGTACTTC. It translates to CASSLVSRSVYEQYF.

This clonotype was observed many times. V is TRBV24-1 and J is TRBJ2-3; 7 bases are a match to TRBD2. Germline CDR1 reads KGHDR; CDR2 reads SFDVKD. The CDR3 has 16 amino acids. V was clipped by 4 bases and J by 1 base; unmatched bases: 7. CDR3 amino acids: CATSEMAAGGTDTQYF. The CDR3 nucleotides read TGTGCCACCAGTGAGATGGCGGCGGGGGGCACAGATACGCAGTATTTT.

This clonotype has ten or more counts. The chain combines TRBV13 with TRBJ1-2, with D maybe TRBD1 (6 bases). The germline V and J ends were trimmed by 3 bases and 2 bases, with 10 bases remaining between them. The CDR3 runs to 14 residues. Per the germline V gene, CDR1 is PRHDT and CDR2 is FYEKMQ (reference sequence). The CDR3 is CASSLNRANYGYTF. CDR3 sequence (DNA): TGTGCCAGCAGCTTGAACAGGGCCAACTATGGCTACACCTTC.

In the case of this clonotype: One base away lies a much larger clone, so this may be a sequencing read error. The V gene is TRBV20-1, the J gene TRBJ1-1, with D possibly TRBD1 on 5 matching bases. This CDR3 is 16 amino acids long. Trimming pared 6 bases from V and 9 bases from J, leaving 29 bases between. The germline CDR1 and CDR2 sequences are DFQATT and SNEGSKA (reference sequence). The CDR3 nucleotides are TGCAGTGCGGGACCGAACCGGGCCCCGTCCGGGACTCAAGCTTTCTTT. Protein sequence: CSAGPNRAPSGTQAFF.

This clonotype occurred many times. The chain is built from TRBV25-1 and TRBJ1-6; the D gene is possibly TRBD1 (5 bases). Germline V gene sequence: CDR1 MGHDK, CDR2 SYGVNS. V gave up 6 bases and J gave up 0 bases, with 18 bases separating them. This CDR3 is 18 amino acids long. The CDR3 protein is CASSAQGDYSSYNSPLHF. Written as DNA, the CDR3 is TGTGCCAGCAGCGCCCAAGGGGATTATAGCTCCTATAATTCACCCCTCCACTTT.

This clonotype occurred many times. J is TRBJ2-7 and V is TRBV20-1; TRBD1 matches at 7 bases. This CDR3 is built from 12 residues. CDR1 DFQATT and CDR2 SNEGSKA come from the germline V gene (reference sequence). V trimming: 4 bases; J trimming: 7 bases; junction bases outside the gene matches: 7. Here the CDR3 DNA reads TGCAGTGCTAATCGACAGGGATGGGAGCAGTACTTC. Its translation: CSANRQGWEQYF.

The rearrangement joins TRBV7-4 to TRBJ2-7; maybe TRBD1 (5 bases). There are 16 residues in the CDR3. Trimming pared 5 bases from V and 2 bases from J, leaving 19 bases between. CDR1 and CDR2 from the germline V gene are SGHVT and SQSDAQ. The CDR3 sequence: CASSATLGDSTYEQYF. The CDR3 DNA sequence: TGTGCCAGCAGCGCAACCTTAGGTGACAGCACCTACGAGCAGTACTTC.

This clonotype was detected ten times or more. V gene TRBV7-9 combines with J gene TRBJ1-1; D uncertain. Trimming took 1 base from V and 10 from J, leaving 10 bases between them. The CDR3 runs to 12 residues. The germline V gene encodes CDR1 SEHNR and CDR2 FQNEAQ (reference sequence). The CDR3 DNA sequence: TGTGCCAGCAGCTTAGGGGAAAGAGCAGCTTTCTTT. It codes for CASSLGERAAFF.